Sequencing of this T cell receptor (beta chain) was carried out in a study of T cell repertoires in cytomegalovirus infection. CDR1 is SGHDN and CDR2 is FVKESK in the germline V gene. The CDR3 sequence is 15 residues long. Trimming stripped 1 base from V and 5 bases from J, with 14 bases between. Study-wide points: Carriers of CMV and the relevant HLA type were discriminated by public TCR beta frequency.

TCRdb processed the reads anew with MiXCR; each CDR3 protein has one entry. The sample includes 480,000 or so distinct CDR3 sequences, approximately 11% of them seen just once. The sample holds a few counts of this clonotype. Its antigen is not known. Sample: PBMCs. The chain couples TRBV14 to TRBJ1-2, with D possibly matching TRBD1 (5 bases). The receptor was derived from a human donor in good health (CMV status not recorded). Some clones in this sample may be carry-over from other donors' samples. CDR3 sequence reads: CASSQGQIPFYGYTF. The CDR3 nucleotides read TGTGCCAGCAGCCAAGGACAGATTCCCTTTTATGGCTACACCTTC. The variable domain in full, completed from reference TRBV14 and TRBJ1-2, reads EAGVTQFPSHSVIEKGQTVTLRCDPISGHDNLYWYRRVMGKEIKFLLHFVKESKQDESGMPNNRFLAERTGGTYSTLKVQPAELEDSGVYFCASSQGQIPFYGYTFGSGTRLTVV.